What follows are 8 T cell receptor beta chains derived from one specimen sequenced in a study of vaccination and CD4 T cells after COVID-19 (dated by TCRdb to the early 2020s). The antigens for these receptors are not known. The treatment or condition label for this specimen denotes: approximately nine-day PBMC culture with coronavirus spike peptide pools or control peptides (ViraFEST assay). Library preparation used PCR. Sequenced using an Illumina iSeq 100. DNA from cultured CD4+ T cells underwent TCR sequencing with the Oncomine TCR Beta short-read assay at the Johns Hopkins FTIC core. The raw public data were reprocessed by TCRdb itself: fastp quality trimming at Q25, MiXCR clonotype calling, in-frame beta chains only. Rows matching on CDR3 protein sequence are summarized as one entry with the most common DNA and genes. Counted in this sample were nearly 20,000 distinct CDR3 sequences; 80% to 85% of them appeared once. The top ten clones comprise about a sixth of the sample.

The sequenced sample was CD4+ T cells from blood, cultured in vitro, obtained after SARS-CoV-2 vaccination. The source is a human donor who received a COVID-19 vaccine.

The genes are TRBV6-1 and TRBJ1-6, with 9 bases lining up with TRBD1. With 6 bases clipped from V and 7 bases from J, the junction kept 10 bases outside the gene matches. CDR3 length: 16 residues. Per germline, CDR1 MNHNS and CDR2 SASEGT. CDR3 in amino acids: CASRSGTGTGNSPLHF. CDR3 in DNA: TGTGCCAGCAGGTCCGGGACAGGGACTGGCAATTCACCCCTCCACTTT.

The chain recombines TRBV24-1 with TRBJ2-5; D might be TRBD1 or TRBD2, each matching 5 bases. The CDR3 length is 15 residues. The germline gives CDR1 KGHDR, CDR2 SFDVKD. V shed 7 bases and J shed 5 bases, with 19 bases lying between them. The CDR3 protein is CATRPLGRRGETQYF. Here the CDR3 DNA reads TGTGCCACCAGGCCCCTGGGACGCCGCGGTGAGACCCAGTACTTC.

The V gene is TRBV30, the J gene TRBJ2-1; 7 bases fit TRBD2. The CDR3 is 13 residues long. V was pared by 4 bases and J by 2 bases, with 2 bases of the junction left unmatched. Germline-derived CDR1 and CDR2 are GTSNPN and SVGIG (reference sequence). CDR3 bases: TGTGCCTGGACAGGGAGGGCCTACAATGAGCAGTTCTTC. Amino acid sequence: CAWTGRAYNEQFF.

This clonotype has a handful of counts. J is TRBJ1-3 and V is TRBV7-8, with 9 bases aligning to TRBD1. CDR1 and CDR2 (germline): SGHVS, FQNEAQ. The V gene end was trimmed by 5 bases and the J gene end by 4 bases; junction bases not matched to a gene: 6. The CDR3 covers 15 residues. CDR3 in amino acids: CASSGDRASGNTIYF. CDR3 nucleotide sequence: TGTGCCAGCAGCGGGGACAGGGCGTCGGGAAACACCATATATTTT.

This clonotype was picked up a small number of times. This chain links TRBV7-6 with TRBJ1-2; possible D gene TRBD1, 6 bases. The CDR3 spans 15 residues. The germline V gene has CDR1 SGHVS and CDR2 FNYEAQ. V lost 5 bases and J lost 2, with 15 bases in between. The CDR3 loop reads CASSERGVRNYGYTF. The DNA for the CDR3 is TGTGCCAGCAGCGAGAGGGGGGTCCGGAACTATGGCTACACCTTC. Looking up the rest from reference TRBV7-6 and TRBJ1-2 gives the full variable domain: GAGVSQSPRYKVTKRGQDVALRCDPISGHVSLYWYRQALGQGPEFLTYFNYEAQQDKSGLPNDRFSAERPEGSISTLTIQRTEQRDSAMYRCASSERGVRNYGYTFGSGTRLTVV.

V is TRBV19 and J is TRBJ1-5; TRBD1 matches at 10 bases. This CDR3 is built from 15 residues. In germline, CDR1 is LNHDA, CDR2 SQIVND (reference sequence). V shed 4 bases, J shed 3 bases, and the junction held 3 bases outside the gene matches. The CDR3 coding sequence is TGTGCCAGTAGTACGGGACAGGGGATCAATCAGCCCCAGCATTTT. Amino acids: CASSTGQGINQPQHF.

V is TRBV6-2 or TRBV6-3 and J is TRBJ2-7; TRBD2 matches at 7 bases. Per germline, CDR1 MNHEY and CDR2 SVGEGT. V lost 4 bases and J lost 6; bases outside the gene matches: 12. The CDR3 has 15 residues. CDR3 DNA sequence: TGTGCCAGCAGTTCGCCTGGGGGGAGGGCCACCGAGCAGTACTTC. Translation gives CASSSPGGRATEQYF.

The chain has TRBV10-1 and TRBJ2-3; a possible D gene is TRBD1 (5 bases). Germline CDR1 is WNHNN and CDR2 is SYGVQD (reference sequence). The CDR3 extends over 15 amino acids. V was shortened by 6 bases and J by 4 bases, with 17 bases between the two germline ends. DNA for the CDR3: TGCGCCAGCAGCGTAAGGGGCCCAGTCGCAGATACGCAGTATTTT. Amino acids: CASSVRGPVADTQYF.